The T cell receptor beta chain under discussion was sequenced for a study of blood T cell repertoires in COVID-19. This CDR3 has 15 amino acids. The V gene's germline CDR1 is SGHKS and CDR2 YYEKEE (reference sequence). J gave up 4 bases and V 2 bases, and 6 bases lay outside the gene matches. A case of COVID-19 had been met by exposed participants within 2 weeks before study entry. Clones were read by immunoSEQ multiplex PCR, and TCRdb kept only the in-frame ones, dropping some. The sample records some 150,000 clones, approximately 80% being singletons. Sequencing input: PBMCs or T cells enriched from blood (not recorded which). This chain links TRBV5-5 with TRBJ2-3; 8 bases map to TRBD1. This clonotype was sampled from a woman aged 18-30 years who had been exposed to COVID-19. CDR3 DNA: TGTGCCAGCAGCTTTCAGGGGGCAATGGCAGATACGCAGTATTTT. Its translation is CASSFQGAMADTQYF.